Described below is a single TCR beta chain sequence and its context. The antigen is not known. These data originate in a study of cytomegalovirus exposure and HLA in healthy donors. Study-wide results and limits: HLA restriction was apparent for most CMV-associated TCR beta chains in a later analysis. More clonal expansion characterized HLA-associated TCR beta chains than equally common others in a later analysis.

The PCR contained 60 Vbeta and 13 Jbeta primers. The method was immunoSEQ multiplex PCR; TCRdb's version includes in-frame clones alone and lacks a portion of them. The table has some 120,000 clones, over 60% seen once; the top ten hold approximately 2.5%. With 3 bases clipped from V and 3 bases from J, the junction kept 5 bases outside the gene matches. The CDR3 totals 15 residues. CDR1 SEHNR and CDR2 FQNEAQ come from the germline V gene (reference sequence). The receptor was isolated from a female donor in good health and CMV-seronegative. The V call is TRBV7-9, the J call TRBJ2-3, with 8 bases matching TRBD1. The sample comprised PBMCs. The CDR3 region has the DNA TGTGCCAGCAGCTTGCGGCAGGGGGCGACAGATACGCAGTATTTT. Amino acids: CASSLRQGATDTQYF.